The following is a T cell receptor beta chain sequence with its context. These data originate in a study of blood T cell repertoires in COVID-19. Study-wide context: COVID-19 samples, acute and convalescent, were from the United States, Italy and Spain. PBMCs, B-cell-depleted T cells, or T cells provided the cDNA or gDNA that made up the material.

Per the study methods: Estimated nucleated cell counts came from reference gene primer amplification. TCRdb's table, derived via immunoSEQ multiplex PCR, lists solely in-frame clones and lacks some. V, J and clone size reflect that table, while D and trimming were determined from the DNA. The sample consists of around 210,000 clones, 88% of them appearing once. Seattle researchers signed up patients amid active infection and tracked them longitudinally. CDR1 and CDR2 (germline): MRHNA, SNTAGT. There are 13 residues in the CDR3. Deletions cut 4 bases from V and 1 base from J, with 7 bases between. The gene calls are TRBV6-4 and TRBJ1-1; no clear D gene. Material: peripheral blood. This TCR was sampled from a middle-aged man with COVID-19, enrolled during active disease. In DNA form, the CDR3 reads TGTGCCAGCAGTGTAGAGGGGAACACTGAAGCTTTCTTT. It translates to CASSVEGNTEAFF.